Below, one TCR beta chain is given with its context. This record belongs to a study of blood T cell repertoires in COVID-19. Trimming left V 7 bases short and J 4 bases short, with 16 bases between. CDR1 is MDHEN, CDR2 SYDVKM, per germline. The CDR3 spans 14 residues. Generated by immunoSEQ multiplex PCR, the TCRdb table keeps only in-frame clones and is missing some. The data show some 100,000 clones, with nearly 90% seen just once and about 6.3% held by the top ten. Specimen: peripheral blood. This TCR came from a woman aged 55-75 years with acute or convalescent COVID-19. The chain employs TRBV28 and TRBJ1-1, with D maybe TRBD1 (5 bases). CDR3 nucleotide sequence: TGTGCCAGCACTCAGGGAACGTACGGCACTGAAGCTTTCTTT. This translates into CASTQGTYGTEAFF. Full variable domain (rest looked up from reference TRBV28 and TRBJ1-1): DVKVTQSSRYLVKRTGEKVFLECVQDMDHENMFWYRQDPGLGLRLIYFSYDVKMKEKGDIPEGYSVSREKKERFSLILESASTNQTSMYLCASTQGTYGTEAFFGQGTRLTVV.